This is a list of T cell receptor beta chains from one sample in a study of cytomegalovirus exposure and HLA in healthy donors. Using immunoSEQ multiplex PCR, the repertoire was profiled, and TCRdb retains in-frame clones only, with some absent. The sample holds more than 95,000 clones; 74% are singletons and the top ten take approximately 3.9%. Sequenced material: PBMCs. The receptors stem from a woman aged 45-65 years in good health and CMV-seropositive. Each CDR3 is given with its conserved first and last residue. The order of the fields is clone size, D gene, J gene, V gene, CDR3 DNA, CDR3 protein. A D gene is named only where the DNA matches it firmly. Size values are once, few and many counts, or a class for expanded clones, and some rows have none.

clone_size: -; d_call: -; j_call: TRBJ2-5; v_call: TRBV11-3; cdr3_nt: TGTGCCAGCAGCTTAGTCTTCTCGGAGTCGGAGACCCAGTACTTC; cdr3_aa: CASSLVFSESETQYF
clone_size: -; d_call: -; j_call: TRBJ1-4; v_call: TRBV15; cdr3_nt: TGTGCCACCACCCAGCCGGGGCGGGAAGCAACTAATGAAAAACTGTTTTTT; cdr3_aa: CATTQPGREATNEKLFF
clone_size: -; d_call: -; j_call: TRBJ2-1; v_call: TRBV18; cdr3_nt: TGTGCCAGCTCACCAATCCGGGGGGCCGATCTCAATGAGCAGTTCTTC; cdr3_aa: CASSPIRGADLNEQFF
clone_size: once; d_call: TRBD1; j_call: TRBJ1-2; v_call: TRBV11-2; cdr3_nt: TGTGCCAGCAGCTTGGGACAGGGGGCGCTTGTAAGCGGCTACACCTTC; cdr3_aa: CASSLGQGALVSGYTF
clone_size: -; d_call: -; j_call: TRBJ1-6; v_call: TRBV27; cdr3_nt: TGTGCCAGCAGTTTGTGGGGCCCCTCCTATAATTCACCCCTCCACTTT; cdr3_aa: CASSLWGPSYNSPLHF
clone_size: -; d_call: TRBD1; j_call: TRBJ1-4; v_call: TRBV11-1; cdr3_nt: TGTGCCAGCAGTCAAGGACAGGGACGAGGAGAAAAACTGTTTTTT; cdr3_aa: CASSQGQGRGEKLFF
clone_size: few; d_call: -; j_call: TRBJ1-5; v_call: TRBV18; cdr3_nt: TGTGCCAGCTCAGGGGGGAGCAATCAGCCCCAGCATTTT; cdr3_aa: CASSGGSNQPQHF
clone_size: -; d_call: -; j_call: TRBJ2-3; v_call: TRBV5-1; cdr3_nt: TGCGCCAGCAGCTCTTACGGCAGGCCCACAGATACGCAGTATTTT; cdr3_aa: CASSSYGRPTDTQYF
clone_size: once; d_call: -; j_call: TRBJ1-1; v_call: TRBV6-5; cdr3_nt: TGTGCCAGCAGAACCGAGTCAGGCACTGAAGCTTTCTTT; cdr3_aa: CASRTESGTEAFF
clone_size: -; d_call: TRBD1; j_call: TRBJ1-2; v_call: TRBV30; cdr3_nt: TGTGCCTGTACACAGGGGGTTAACGATGGCTACACCTTC; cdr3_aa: CACTQGVNDGYTF
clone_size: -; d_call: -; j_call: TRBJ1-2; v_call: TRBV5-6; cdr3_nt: TGTGCCAGCAGCTTGTCTGCACAGGGCCTCTATGGCTACACCTTC; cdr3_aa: CASSLSAQGLYGYTF
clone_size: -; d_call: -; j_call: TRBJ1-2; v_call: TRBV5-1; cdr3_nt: TGCGCCAGCAGCTTGGGGACAGACTATGGCTACACCTTC; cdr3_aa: CASSLGTDYGYTF
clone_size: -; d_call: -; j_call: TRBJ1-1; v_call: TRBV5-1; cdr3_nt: TGCGCCAGCAGCTTGGTTAAGAACACTGAAGCTTTCTTT; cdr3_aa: CASSLVKNTEAFF
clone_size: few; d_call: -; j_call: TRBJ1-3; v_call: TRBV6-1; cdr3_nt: TGTGCCAGCAGGACAGCTTCTGGAAACACCATATATTTT; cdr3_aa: CASRTASGNTIYF
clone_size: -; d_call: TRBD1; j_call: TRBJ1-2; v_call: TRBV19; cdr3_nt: TGTGCCAGTAGTGGACAGGGGGTTAACTATGGCTACACCTTC; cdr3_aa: CASSGQGVNYGYTF
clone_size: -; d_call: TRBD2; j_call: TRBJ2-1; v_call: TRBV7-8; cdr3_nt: TGTGCCAGCAAACTAGCGCCAGACAATGAGCAGTTCTTC; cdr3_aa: CASKLAPDNEQFF
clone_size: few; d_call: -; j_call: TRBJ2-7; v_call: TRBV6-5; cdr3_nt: TGTGCCAGCAGCCGACAATCAACAGGGCCATACGAGCAGTACTTC; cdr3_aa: CASSRQSTGPYEQYF
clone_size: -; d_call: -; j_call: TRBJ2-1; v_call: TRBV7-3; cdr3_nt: TGTGCCAGCAGCTTGAGGAGGGACTCCAATGAGCAGTTCTTC; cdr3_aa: CASSLRRDSNEQFF
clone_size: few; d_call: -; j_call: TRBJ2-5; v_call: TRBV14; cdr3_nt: TGTGCCAGCAGAAAGGGACTCTCGGTGGGAGAGACCCAGTACTTC; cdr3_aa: CASRKGLSVGETQYF
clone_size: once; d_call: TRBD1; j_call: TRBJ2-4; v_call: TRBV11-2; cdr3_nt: TGTGCCAGCAGCTTCGGGACAGGGGACAACATTCAGTACTTC; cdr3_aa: CASSFGTGDNIQYF
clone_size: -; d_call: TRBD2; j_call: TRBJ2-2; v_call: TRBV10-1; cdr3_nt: TGCGCCAGCAGTGACCTAGCGGGGGGGCGCGGGGAGCTGTTTTTT; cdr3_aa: CASSDLAGGRGELFF
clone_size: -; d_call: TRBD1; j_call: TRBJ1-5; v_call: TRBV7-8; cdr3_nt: TGTGCCAGCAGCTCCCGGGACAGGGGCGACCAGCATTTT; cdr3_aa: CASSSRDRGDQHF
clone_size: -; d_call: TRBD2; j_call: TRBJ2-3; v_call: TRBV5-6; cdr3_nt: TGTGCCAGCAGACCGGGACTAGCGGGAGATACGCAGTATTTT; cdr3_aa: CASRPGLAGDTQYF
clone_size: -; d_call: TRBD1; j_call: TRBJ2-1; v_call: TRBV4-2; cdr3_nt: TGTGCCAGCAGCCTAGGGGCTGGACAGGGAAGATTGCATTACAATGAGCAGTTCTTC; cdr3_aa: CASSLGAGQGRLHYNEQFF
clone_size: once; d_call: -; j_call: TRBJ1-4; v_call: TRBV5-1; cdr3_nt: TGCGCCAGCAGCTTCCACACCTCCGGGAATGAAAAACTGTTTTTT; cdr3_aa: CASSFHTSGNEKLFF
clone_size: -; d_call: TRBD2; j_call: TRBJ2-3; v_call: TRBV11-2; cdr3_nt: TGTGCCAGCAGCTTAGTTTCTACTAGCGCGGATACGCAGTATTTT; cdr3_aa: CASSLVSTSADTQYF
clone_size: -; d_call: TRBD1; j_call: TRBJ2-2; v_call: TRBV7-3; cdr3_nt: TGTGCCAGCAGCTCTAAAAACTATCCGACAGGGACCGGGGAGCTGTTTTTT; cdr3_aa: CASSSKNYPTGTGELFF
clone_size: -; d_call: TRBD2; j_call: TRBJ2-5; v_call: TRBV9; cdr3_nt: TGTGCCAGCAGCTCCGGGCTAGCGGGACTCCAAGAGACCCAGTACTTC; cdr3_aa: CASSSGLAGLQETQYF
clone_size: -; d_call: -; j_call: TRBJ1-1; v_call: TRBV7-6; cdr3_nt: TGTGCCAGCAGCTTACCGGGACAAGGCACTGAAGCTTTCTTT; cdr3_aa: CASSLPGQGTEAFF
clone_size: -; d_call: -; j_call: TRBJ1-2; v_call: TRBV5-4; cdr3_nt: TGTGCCAGCAGCTTGGCGGGGTTCGGCTACACCTTC; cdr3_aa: CASSLAGFGYTF
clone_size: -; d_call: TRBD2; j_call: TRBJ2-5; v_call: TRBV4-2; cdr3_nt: TGTGCCGGCAGCCCACTAGCGGGGGAGAAAGAGACCCAGTACTTC; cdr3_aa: CAGSPLAGEKETQYF
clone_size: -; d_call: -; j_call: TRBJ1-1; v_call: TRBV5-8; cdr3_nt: TGTGCCAGCAGCCCCCGGTTTTGGAACACTGAAGCTTTCTTT; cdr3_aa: CASSPRFWNTEAFF
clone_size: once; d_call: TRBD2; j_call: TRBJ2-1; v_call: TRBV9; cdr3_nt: TGTGCCAGCAGCGTATGGAGCGGGGGGGTATACAATGAGCAGTTCTTC; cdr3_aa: CASSVWSGGVYNEQFF